The next 21 T cell receptor beta chains were all read from a single sample in a study of T cells in Graves' hyperthyroidism and ophthalmopathy. RNA transcripts provided the source from which TCR beta CDR3 regions were amplified. Using the HTBI primer set, a first-round RT-PCR was run on the TCR CDR3. TCRdb fed the multiplex PCR reads into MiXCR, producing one record per CDR3 protein. The sample has approximately 690,000 distinct CDR3 sequences; roughly 15% are singletons. The source material was blood. These receptors were taken from a woman between 45 and 65 years old with Graves' ophthalmopathy.

In this sample, this clonotype turned up many times. The V and J genes are TRBV12-3 or TRBV12-4 and TRBJ1-5; TRBD1 matches 12 bases. This CDR3 has 15 amino acids. The V and J ends lost 8 bases and 6 bases, in that order; junction bases with no gene match: 8. The CDR3 nucleotides read TGTGCCAGCCATCTTGGGACAGGGGGCAGTCAGCCCCAGCATTTT. The encoded protein is CASHLGTGGSQPQHF.

Ten or more counts support this clonotype. For the CDR3, the DNA is TGTGCCAGCAGTTTGCAGGGACTTGAGCAGTTCTTC. Protein sequence: CASSLQGLEQFF. The rearrangement links TRBV27 to TRBJ2-1, with D perhaps matching TRBD2 (6 bases). The CDR3 consists of 12 residues. Trimming removed 3 bases from V and 9 bases from J, with 9 bases in between. Germline V lookup: CDR1 MNHEY, CDR2 SMNVEV (reference sequence).

This clonotype appeared many times. This chain connects TRBV6-1 to TRBJ1-1, with unresolved D. Germline assignment: CDR1 MNHNS and CDR2 SASEGT. CDR3 size: 15 residues. Trimming removed 8 bases at V and 1 base at J, with 17 bases between. For the CDR3, the DNA is TGTGCCAGCGTTATGTGGGGTAATGGGAACACTGAAGCTTTCTTT. Its protein product is CASVMWGNGNTEAFF.

This clonotype appeared many times. The chain is built from TRBV20-1 and TRBJ1-2; the D is unclear. This CDR3 is built from 13 residues. V lost 3 bases and J 0 bases, leaving 8 bases between the germline ends. The V gene's germline CDR1 is DFQATT and CDR2 SNEGSKA (reference sequence). This CDR3 reads CSASPHPNYGYTF. The CDR3 nucleotides are TGCAGTGCTAGTCCTCACCCTAACTATGGCTACACCTTC.

This clonotype appeared a few times. The V call is TRBV7-3, the J call TRBJ2-1; no reliable D call. Deletions cut 1 base from V and 4 bases from J, with 5 bases between. The CDR3 has 13 residues. Germline V gives CDR1 SGHTA, CDR2 FQGTGA. CDR3 coding DNA: TGTGCCAGCAGCTTAAAGGATTACAATGAGCAGTTCTTC. Its translation is CASSLKDYNEQFF.

This clonotype was counted between two and nine times. The gene calls are TRBV7-9 and TRBJ2-1; TRBD2 agrees at 7 bases. The trim removed 1 base at V and 6 bases at J, leaving 6 bases unmatched. CDR3 length equals 15 residues. Germline assignment: CDR1 SEHNR and CDR2 FQNEAQ (reference sequence). CDR3 sequence reads: CASSLDLSGGNEQFF. DNA of the CDR3: TGTGCCAGCAGCTTAGATCTATCGGGGGGCAATGAGCAGTTCTTC.

This clonotype was detected many times. This chain connects TRBV2 to TRBJ2-3, with D maybe TRBD1 (6 bases). V was clipped by 4 bases and J by 2 bases, with 13 bases between them. Germline V gene data show CDR1 as SNHLY and CDR2 as FYNNEI. This CDR3 spans 15 amino acids. For the CDR3, the DNA is TGTGCCAGCAGTGGTTATGGGGGCGCCACAGATACGCAGTATTTT. Translating gives CASSGYGGATDTQYF.

The chain couples TRBV11-2 to TRBJ2-3; D remains ambiguous. CDR1 is SGHAT, CDR2 FQNNGV, per germline. This CDR3 is built from 11 residues. V dropped 8 bases and J dropped 7 bases, with 10 bases sitting between them. For the CDR3, the DNA is TGTGCCAGCCAGGAAATTAATACGCAGTATTTT. It codes for CASQEINTQYF.

This clonotype was recorded many times. The V call is TRBV24-1, the J call TRBJ2-7, with D perhaps TRBD2 (5 bases). V was trimmed by 4 bases and J by 2 bases, leaving 11 bases between them. Germline CDR1 and CDR2: KGHDR and SFDVKD. CDR3 size: 14 residues. CDR3: CATSDSGKTYEQYF. CDR3 bases: TGTGCCACCAGTGACTCCGGGAAGACCTACGAGCAGTACTTC.

In its sample, this clonotype was seen many times. The chain uses TRBV28 and TRBJ2-7; TRBD1 matches 7 bases. V lost 4 bases to trimming and J lost 2 bases; unmatched junction nucleotides: 11. The CDR3 contains 16 residues. The germline V gene has CDR1 MDHEN and CDR2 SYDVKM. The CDR3 region is CASSYGTGTETYEQYF. DNA for the CDR3: TGTGCCAGCAGTTATGGAACCGGGACAGAGACCTACGAGCAGTACTTC.

This clonotype was recorded at least ten times. The chain links TRBV24-1 to TRBJ2-7; D is undetermined. V lost 0 bases to trimming and J lost 4 bases, with 0 bases between them. Germline V CDR1 and CDR2: KGHDR, SFDVKD. This CDR3 spans 11 amino acids. The CDR3 DNA follows: TGTGCCACCAGTGATTTGTACGAGCAGTACTTC. Protein product: CATSDLYEQYF.

This clonotype has at least ten counts. The chain recombines TRBV10-3 with TRBJ2-5; unclear D gene. Germline values: CDR1 ENHRY, CDR2 SYGVKD. The V and J ends lost 3 bases and 4 bases respectively, with 30 bases between them. This CDR3 contains 20 residues. The CDR3 bases are TGTGCCATCAGTGACAAGTCGAGCCGACAAATCGAGCTACACAGAGAGACCCAGTACTTC. Protein product: CAISDKSSRQIELHRETQYF.

The chain joins TRBV29-1 to TRBJ1-5; no clear D gene. The length of the CDR3 is 18 residues. The germline gives CDR1 SQVTM, CDR2 ANQGSEA. The CDR3 region has the DNA TGCAGTTCTGGAGGGAAGGGAGTCTCGTCCTATAGCAATCAGCCCCAGCATTTT. It encodes CSSGGKGVSSYSNQPQHF.

This clonotype was counted a few times. This chain connects TRBV24-1 to TRBJ2-1, with 16 bases identical to TRBD2. The germline CDR1 and CDR2 sequences are KGHDR and SFDVKD. Trimming removed 3 bases from V and 9 bases from J; junction bases left unmatched: 10. This CDR3 is built from 18 residues. CDR3 in amino acids: CATSDTAVGLAGGGEQFF. The CDR3, as DNA: TGTGCCACCAGTGATACGGCCGTGGGACTAGCGGGGGGGGGTGAGCAGTTCTTC.

The sample holds a few counts of this clonotype. The V call is TRBV10-2, the J call TRBJ2-2; TRBD2 aligns across 15 bases. The CDR3 spans 17 residues. J lost 4 bases, V lost 6 bases, and 6 bases had no gene match. Germline loops: CDR1 WSHSY, CDR2 SAAADI. CDR3 coding DNA: TGCGCCAGCAGAGGACTAGCGGGAGGGCCGAGCACCGGGGAGCTGTTTTTT. Residues: CASRGLAGGPSTGELFF.

V gene TRBV4-3 combines with J gene TRBJ2-3; 9 bases line up with TRBD2. The CDR3 loop spans 17 amino acids. Germline V lookup: CDR1 LGHNA, CDR2 YSLEER. Trimming removed 0 bases from V and 2 bases from J; junction bases left unmatched: 6. The CDR3 here is CASSQDQPSGNTDTQYF. CDR3 DNA: TGCGCCAGCAGCCAAGATCAACCTAGCGGGAACACAGATACGCAGTATTTT.

The sample holds many counts of this clonotype. The rearrangement links TRBV12-3 or TRBV12-4 to TRBJ2-1; 8 bases are a match to TRBD2. The V and J ends lost 5 bases and 4 bases, in that order; junction bases with no gene match: 10. There are 16 residues in the CDR3. The CDR3 DNA sequence: TGTGCCAGCAGTCCCACTTCGACTAGCGTATACAATGAGCAGTTCTTC. This translates into CASSPTSTSVYNEQFF.

This clonotype was recorded many times. This chain connects TRBV5-1 to TRBJ2-1, with 11 bases identical to TRBD2. The CDR3 sequence is 20 residues long. Germline lookup yields CDR1 SGHRS and CDR2 YFSETQ. J gave up 4 bases and V 0 bases, and 15 bases lay outside the gene matches. CDR3 in amino acids: CASSLEQGGSSGRLYNEQFF. The CDR3, as DNA: TGCGCCAGCAGCTTGGAACAGGGAGGCTCTAGCGGGAGGTTGTACAATGAGCAGTTCTTC.

The V call is TRBV28, the J call TRBJ2-7, with 12 bases that match TRBD2. With 3 bases clipped from V and 3 bases from J, the junction kept 6 bases outside the gene matches. The length of the CDR3 is 16 residues. Per germline, CDR1 MDHEN and CDR2 SYDVKM. The DNA of the CDR3 is TGTGCCAGCAGTTTTGTCCTAGCGGGAGGGCTCTACGAGCAGTACTTC. This gives the protein CASSFVLAGGLYEQYF.

This clonotype has only a few counts. The chain is built from TRBV7-2 and TRBJ2-3, with 7 bases aligning to TRBD2. In germline, CDR1 is SGHTA, CDR2 FQGNSA. The J segment lost 3 bases and the V segment lost 5 bases, leaving 20 bases of the junction unmatched. This CDR3 has 19 amino acids. CDR3: CASSPRGRGFRGGTDTQYF. The CDR3 bases are TGTGCCAGCAGCCCTAGAGGGAGGGGCTTCCGCGGTGGGACAGATACGCAGTATTTT.

This clonotype was counted only a few times. The V and J genes are TRBV29-1 and TRBJ2-1; D might be TRBD1 or TRBD2, each matching 5 bases. The CDR3 is 15 amino acids. The germline V gene encodes CDR1 SQVTM and CDR2 ANQGSEA. The V and J ends lost 4 bases and 0 bases respectively, with 13 bases between them. CDR3 coding DNA: TGCAGCGTTGGCGAGGGGATCAGCTCCTACAATGAGCAGTTCTTC. It codes for CSVGEGISSYNEQFF.